Listed here is a single TCR beta chain. This record comes from a study of blood T cell repertoires in COVID-19. Study context: Acute-phase and convalescent COVID-19 samples originated in the United States, Italy and Spain.

Seattle cases were enrolled at active infection and followed longitudinally. V lost 0 bases to trimming and J lost 3 bases, with 9 bases between them. CDR3 length: 15 residues. Germline loops: CDR1 SGDLS, CDR2 YYNGEE. In the original processing: The assay estimated nucleated cells by amplifying reference gene primers. Sequenced by immunoSEQ multiplex PCR; TCRdb stores in-frame clones only, minus some. The D gene and trimming were derived from the DNA, and the V and J assignments and clone size from that table. The sample lists about 56,000 clones, almost 85% occurring once. The TCR originated in a man aged 60 to 69 with COVID-19, enrolled during active disease. Sequenced material: peripheral blood. The genes are TRBV9 and TRBJ2-2, with a tentative D call TRBD1 (6 bases). The CDR3 coding sequence is TGTGCCAGCAGCGTAGTCGCAGGGGACACCGGGGAGCTGTTTTTT. Residues: CASSVVAGDTGELFF.